Listed here are 10 T cell receptor beta chains from one sample, sequenced in a study of blood T cell repertoires in COVID-19. The repertoire was sequenced with immunoSEQ multiplex PCR; TCRdb's copy has only in-frame clones and lacks some. The sample shows some 290,000 clones, roughly 90% of them seen only once. Input material: peripheral blood. The receptors derive from a woman aged 25 to 39 with COVID-19, enrolled during active disease.

V is TRBV6-6 and J is TRBJ2-1, with D perhaps TRBD2 (5 bases). V was cut by 0 bases and J by 8 bases, with 17 bases left in between. Germline V gene lookup returns CDR1 MNHNY and CDR2 SVGAGI (reference sequence). This CDR3 contains 16 residues. CDR3: CASSYSFSRGTDEQFF. The CDR3 bases are TGTGCCAGCAGTTACTCCTTTTCTCGGGGTACAGATGAGCAGTTCTTC.

This sequence joins TRBV6-1 and TRBJ1-5; tentative D call: TRBD1 (6 bases). This CDR3 comprises 14 residues. Germline lookup yields CDR1 MNHNS and CDR2 SASEGT. V was cut by 2 bases and J by 5 bases, with 10 bases left in between. This chain's CDR3 is CASSEQGMDQPQHF. The CDR3 DNA reads as TGTGCCAGCAGTGAACAGGGGATGGATCAGCCCCAGCATTTT.

This chain links TRBV6-6 with TRBJ2-2; no reliable D call. The CDR3 runs to 14 residues. The germline V and J ends were trimmed by 0 bases and 4 bases, with 6 bases remaining between them. Germline assignment: CDR1 MNHNY and CDR2 SVGAGI (reference sequence). CDR3 loop: CASSYSRSTGELFF. The CDR3, as DNA: TGTGCCAGCAGTTACTCACGGAGCACCGGGGAGCTGTTTTTT.

This chain connects TRBV9 to TRBJ2-1; D not resolved. V lost 0 bases and J lost 0, with 7 bases in between. The CDR3 loop spans 15 amino acids. Germline CDR1 reads SGDLS; CDR2 reads YYNGEE. The CDR3 bases are TGTGCCAGCAGCGTAGATTCCAACTCCTACAATGAGCAGTTCTTC. Its protein is CASSVDSNSYNEQFF.

V is TRBV28 and J is TRBJ1-2; D may be TRBD1 (5 bases). V was cut by 5 bases and J by 4 bases, with 14 bases left in between. This CDR3 comprises 14 residues. From germline, CDR1 is MDHEN and CDR2 SYDVKM. In nucleotides, the CDR3 is TGTGCCAGCAGTGAAACAGGATCGCTCTATGGCTACACCTTC. Amino acid sequence: CASSETGSLYGYTF.

A single count supports this clone. The chain carries TRBV16 and TRBJ1-4, with D maybe TRBD1 (6 bases). The CDR3 is 16 residues long. Germline CDR1 and CDR2: KGHSY and FQNENV. Trimming left V 0 bases short and J 6 bases short, with 14 bases between. CDR3 residues: CASSQSTGFRDEKLFF. In DNA, the CDR3 is TGTGCCAGCAGCCAATCAACAGGGTTTAGGGATGAAAAACTGTTTTTT.

This clone was detected once. Written as DNA, the CDR3 is TGTGCCAGCAGCTTGGAAGGACAGTACACTGAAGCTTTCTTT. As protein: CASSLEGQYTEAFF. V is TRBV5-4 and J is TRBJ1-1, with D perhaps TRBD1 (6 bases). CDR3 size: 14 residues. V dropped 0 bases and J dropped 3 bases, with 9 bases sitting between them. Germline V gives CDR1 SGHNT, CDR2 YYREEE (reference sequence).

The chain recombines TRBV4-1 with TRBJ1-4; 10 positions match TRBD1. CDR1 and CDR2 (germline): MGHRA, YSYEKL. The CDR3 loop spans 17 amino acids. The trim removed 2 bases at V and 8 bases at J, leaving 11 bases unmatched. The CDR3 nucleotides are TGCGCCAGCAGCCAACCGGGACAGGGGCCACTCGGGGAAAAACTGTTTTTT. Residues: CASSQPGQGPLGEKLFF.

V and J are TRBV29-1 and TRBJ2-7; 7 bases fit TRBD2. The CDR3 is 12 amino acids. In germline, CDR1 is SQVTM, CDR2 ANQGSEA. Unmatched junction bases numbered 5, after V lost 4 bases and J lost 5 bases. In DNA form, the CDR3 reads TGCAGCGTTGGGGCTGGGAGGGACGAGCAGTACTTC. Amino acids: CSVGAGRDEQYF.

About this clone itself: Within the sample, other DNA sequences also encode this same CDR3. V usage is TRBV6-5 and J usage is TRBJ2-7; 9 bases agree with TRBD1. Per germline, CDR1 MNHEY and CDR2 SVGAGI. The CDR3 sequence is 14 residues long. V dropped 5 bases and J dropped 1; count of bases not matched to a gene: 3. This CDR3 reads CASSPGTGSYEQYF. The CDR3 DNA sequence: TGTGCCAGCAGTCCCGGGACAGGGTCCTACGAGCAGTACTTC.